A selection of T cell receptor beta chains follows, all from one sample in a study of CD8 T cells in Susac syndrome. From the immunoSEQ multiplex PCR reads, TCRdb called clonotypes with MiXCR, one entry per CDR3 protein. The sample holds some 95,000 distinct CDR3 sequences, roughly 93% seen once. The sample consisted of CD8+ T cells from PBMCs. The receptor source for this set is a human donor in good health. Both conserved end residues are part of each CDR3. D genes are given only for firm matches. Not every row has a clone size; where given, it reads once, few, many or a size class.

TRBV20-1	NA	TRBJ1-5	TRBD1	CSASPGTGFNQPQHF	TGCAGTGCTAGTCCCGGGACAGGGTTTAATCAGCCCCAGCATTTT
TRBV19	NA	TRBJ2-1	TRBD2	CASPPPGLAGGNNEQFF	TGTGCCAGCCCACCTCCGGGACTAGCGGGGGGTAACAATGAGCAGTTCTTC
TRBV6-6	NA	TRBJ2-5	NA	CASSYSPTGGQETQYF	TGTGCCAGCAGTTACTCCCCAACTGGGGGTCAGGAGACCCAGTACTTC
TRBV4-1	NA	TRBJ2-3	NA	CASSPFRSSTDTQYF	TGCGCCAGCTCCCCGTTTAGATCTAGCACAGATACGCAGTATTTT
TRBV20-1	NA	TRBJ2-3	TRBD2	CSAPTATSGGPDTQYF	TGCAGTGCTCCCACCGCGACTAGCGGGGGCCCAGATACGCAGTATTTT
TRBV7-3	NA	TRBJ2-3	TRBD1	CASSPGTGADTQYF	TGTGCCAGCAGCCCCGGGACAGGAGCAGATACGCAGTATTTT
TRBV12-3/TRBV12-4	NA	TRBJ1-1	NA	CASSVPGMNTEAFF	TGTGCCAGCAGTGTCCCTGGCATGAACACTGAAGCTTTCTTT
TRBV19	NA	TRBJ2-4	NA	CASSIDRGGDRGMKNIQYF	TGTGCCAGTAGTATAGATAGGGGCGGGGATAGGGGCATGAAAAACATTCAGTACTTC
TRBV6-6	once	TRBJ1-2	NA	CASSYSTGDMKIF	TGTGCCAGCAGTTACTCTACCGGGGATATGAAAATCTTC
TRBV12-3/TRBV12-4	once	TRBJ1-2	NA	CASSPGVYGYTF	TGTGCCAGCAGCCCGGGGGTTTATGGCTACACCTTC
TRBV7-9	few	TRBJ1-5	NA	CASSLSNQPQHF	TGTGCCAGCAGCTTATCGAATCAGCCCCAGCATTTT
TRBV7-3	NA	TRBJ2-3	NA	CASSPLGGRTDTQYF	TGTGCCAGCAGCCCTCTTGGGGGGAGGACAGATACGCAGTATTTT
TRBV7-3	NA	TRBJ2-7	NA	CASSRTTTGRGEQYF	TGTGCCAGCAGCCGAACCACTACGGGCAGGGGCGAGCAGTACTTC
TRBV7-9	NA	TRBJ1-1	NA	CASSSNTEAFF	TGTGCCAGCAGCTCTAACACTGAAGCTTTCTTT
TRBV30	NA	TRBJ1-2	NA	CAFPKDSDHYGYTF	TGTGCCTTTCCGAAGGACTCAGATCACTATGGCTACACCTTC
TRBV4-1	NA	TRBJ2-2	NA	CASSQAPGLETGELFF	TGCGCCAGCAGCCAAGCCCCCGGACTGGAAACCGGGGAGCTGTTTTTT
TRBV23-1	once	TRBJ2-5	NA	CASSQCPFGGQYF	TGCGCCAGCAGTCAATGCCCGTTTGGGGGCCAGTACTTC
TRBV9	NA	TRBJ1-2	NA	CASSGLSNYGYTF	TGTGCCAGCAGCGGCCTAAGCAACTATGGCTACACCTTC
TRBV13	NA	TRBJ2-1	TRBD2	CASSSRTSGTNEQFF	TGTGCCAGCAGCTCACGGACTAGCGGCACTAATGAGCAGTTCTTC
TRBV12-3/TRBV12-4	NA	TRBJ2-1	NA	CASSTYLDGRLYNEQFF	TGTGCCAGCAGCACCTACCTTGACGGGAGACTATACAATGAGCAGTTCTTC
TRBV9	NA	TRBJ2-1	NA	CASSESGARVWDEQFF	TGTGCCAGCAGCGAATCGGGGGCGCGGGTCTGGGATGAGCAGTTCTTC
TRBV20-1	NA	TRBJ1-2	TRBD1	CSARDRSGQGANYGYTF	TGCAGTGCTAGAGATCGGTCTGGGCAGGGGGCGAACTATGGCTACACCTTC
TRBV7-3	NA	TRBJ1-1	NA	CASSLTGQHEDTEAFF	TGTGCCAGCAGCTTAACGGGGCAGCACGAGGACACTGAAGCTTTCTTT
TRBV13	NA	TRBJ1-2	NA	CASSPNPTNYGYTF	TGTGCCAGCAGCCCCAACCCGACTAACTATGGCTACACCTTC
TRBV5-1	NA	TRBJ2-7	TRBD2	CASSWTSGAYEQYF	TGCGCCAGCAGCTGGACTAGCGGGGCCTACGAGCAGTACTTC
TRBV3-1	NA	TRBJ1-1	NA	CASSQDSGVGAFF	TGTGCCAGCAGCCAAGATTCGGGGGTGGGAGCTTTCTTT
TRBV6-2/TRBV6-3	once	TRBJ2-3	NA	CASSTSFGAGDRDTQYF	TGTGCCAGCAGTACGTCCTTCGGAGCGGGGGACAGAGATACGCAGTATTTT
TRBV6-6	NA	TRBJ1-1	NA	CASSSKQNTEAFF	TGTGCCAGCAGTTCCAAGCAGAACACTGAAGCTTTCTTT
TRBV6-5	NA	TRBJ2-3	NA	CASSTGWRDTQYF	TGTGCCAGCAGTACAGGGTGGCGAGATACGCAGTATTTT
TRBV4-1	NA	TRBJ2-2	TRBD1	CASSLGTGWDGELFF	TGCGCCAGCAGCCTGGGGACAGGGTGGGACGGGGAGCTGTTTTTT
TRBV5-4	NA	TRBJ1-6	NA	CASSYMTGPNSPLHF	TGTGCCAGCAGCTATATGACAGGCCCCAATTCACCCCTCCACTTT
TRBV10-2	NA	TRBJ2-5	NA	CASSESQAQETQYF	TGCGCCAGCAGTGAGTCGCAGGCTCAAGAGACCCAGTACTTC
TRBV29-1	NA	TRBJ1-2	TRBD1	CSVGRTGEYGYTF	TGCAGCGTTGGGAGGACAGGGGAATATGGCTACACCTTC
TRBV19	NA	TRBJ1-2	TRBD1	CASTTAGTGAYGYTF	TGTGCCAGTACCACCGCCGGGACAGGGGCTTATGGCTACACCTTC
TRBV19	NA	TRBJ2-7	NA	CASSMNYEQYF	TGTGCCAGTAGTATGAACTACGAGCAGTACTTC
TRBV27	once	TRBJ2-5	NA	CASSTLGETQYF	TGTGCCAGCAGTACACTAGGGGAGACCCAGTACTTC
TRBV5-1	NA	TRBJ2-5	NA	CASSLDRQGSETQYF	TGCGCCAGCAGCTTAGATCGGCAGGGTTCAGAGACCCAGTACTTC
TRBV7-9	NA	TRBJ2-7	NA	CASSWGGAREQYF	TGTGCCAGCAGCTGGGGGGGGGCGCGGGAGCAGTACTTC
TRBV4-1	NA	TRBJ1-5	NA	CASSHRDGSNQPQHF	TGCGCCAGCAGCCACCGGGACGGTAGCAATCAGCCCCAGCATTTT
TRBV29-1	NA	TRBJ1-1	TRBD1	CSVRDRVSRVEAFF	TGCAGCGTTCGGGACAGGGTGAGCCGGGTTGAAGCTTTCTTT
TRBV9	NA	TRBJ2-3	TRBD2	CASSESSGGTYPTDTQYF	TGTGCCAGCAGCGAGTCCAGCGGGGGGACCTATCCCACAGATACGCAGTATTTT
TRBV11-2	NA	TRBJ2-3	NA	CASRELSRTDTQYF	TGTGCCAGCAGGGAACTCTCTAGAACAGATACGCAGTATTTT
TRBV9	NA	TRBJ2-1	NA	CASTSGLYNEQFF	TGTGCCAGCACCTCGGGCCTCTACAATGAGCAGTTCTTC
TRBV4-1	few	TRBJ2-7	NA	CASSQEWGQTSHEQYF	TGCGCCAGCAGCCAAGAATGGGGCCAGACGAGCCACGAGCAGTACTTC
TRBV13	NA	TRBJ2-3	NA	CASSFRSEGVVKDTQYF	TGTGCCAGCAGCTTTCGTTCAGAGGGGGTGGTAAAGGATACGCAGTATTTT
TRBV6-1	NA	TRBJ2-7	TRBD1	CASSGQGREQYF	TGTGCCAGCAGTGGACAGGGGAGGGAGCAGTACTTC
TRBV29-1	NA	TRBJ1-2	NA	CSVPGQTDGYTF	TGCAGCGTCCCTGGACAGACCGATGGCTACACCTTC
TRBV9	NA	TRBJ2-3	TRBD1	CASSSTDRGHTDTQYF	TGTGCCAGCAGCTCCACTGACAGGGGGCACACAGATACGCAGTATTTT
TRBV27	NA	TRBJ2-7	NA	CASSSNPTEYSYEQYF	TGTGCCAGCAGTTCAAACCCCACTGAATACTCCTACGAGCAGTACTTC
TRBV6-5	NA	TRBJ2-5	TRBD2	CASSSGTSGVMIRETQYF	TGTGCCAGCAGTTCCGGGACTAGCGGGGTCATGATTCGGGAGACCCAGTACTTC
TRBV5-1	NA	TRBJ2-7	TRBD2	CASSSGGGANEQYF	TGCGCCAGCAGCTCGGGCGGGGGGGCTAACGAGCAGTACTTC
TRBV27	NA	TRBJ2-7	NA	CASSFAGGEIPYEQYF	TGTGCCAGCAGTTTCGCAGGAGGCGAGATACCCTACGAGCAGTACTTC